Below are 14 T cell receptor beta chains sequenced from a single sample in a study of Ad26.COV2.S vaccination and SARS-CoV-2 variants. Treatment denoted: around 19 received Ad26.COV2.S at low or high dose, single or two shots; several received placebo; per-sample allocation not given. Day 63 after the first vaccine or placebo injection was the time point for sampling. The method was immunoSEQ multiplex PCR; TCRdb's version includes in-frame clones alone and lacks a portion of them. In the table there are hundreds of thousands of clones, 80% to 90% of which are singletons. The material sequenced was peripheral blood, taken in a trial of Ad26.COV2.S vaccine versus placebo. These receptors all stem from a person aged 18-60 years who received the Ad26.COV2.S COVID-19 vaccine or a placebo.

CDR3 sequence reads: CASSGSGYGYTF. The CDR3 DNA reads TGCGCCAGCAGCGGTTCAGGGTATGGCTACACCTTC. The J gene is TRBJ1-2, the V gene TRBV5-1, with D possibly TRBD1 on 5 matching bases. The CDR3 length is 12 residues. V lost 4 bases and J 5 bases, leaving 9 bases between the germline ends. Looked up from germline, CDR1 is SGHRS and CDR2 is YFSETQ. Complete variable domain (other parts from reference TRBV5-1 and TRBJ1-2): KAGVTQTPRYLIKTRGQQVTLSCSPISGHRSVSWYQQTPGQGLQFLFEYFSETQRNKGNFPGRFSGRQFSNSRSEMNVSTLELGDSALYLCASSGSGYGYTFGSGTRLTVV.

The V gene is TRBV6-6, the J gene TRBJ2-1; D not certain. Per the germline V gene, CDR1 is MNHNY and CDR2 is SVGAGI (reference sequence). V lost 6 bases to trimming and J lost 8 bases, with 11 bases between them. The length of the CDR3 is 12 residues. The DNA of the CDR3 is TGTGCCAGCAGAAGGGTACTGGATGAGCAGTTCTTC. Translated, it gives CASRRVLDEQFF.

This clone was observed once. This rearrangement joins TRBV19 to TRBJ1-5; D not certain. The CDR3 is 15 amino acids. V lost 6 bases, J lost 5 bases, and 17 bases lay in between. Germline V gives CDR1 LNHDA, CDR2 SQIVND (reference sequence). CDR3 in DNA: TGTGCCAGTAGAGACCTTGAAGGGATCCATCAGCCCCAGCATTTT. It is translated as CASRDLEGIHQPQHF. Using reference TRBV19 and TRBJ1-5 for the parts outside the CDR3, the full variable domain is DGGITQSPKYLFRKEGQNVTLSCEQNLNHDAMYWYRQDPGQGLRLIYYSQIVNDFQKGDIAEGYSVSREKKESFPLTVTSAQKNPTAFYLCASRDLEGIHQPQHFGDGTRLSIL.

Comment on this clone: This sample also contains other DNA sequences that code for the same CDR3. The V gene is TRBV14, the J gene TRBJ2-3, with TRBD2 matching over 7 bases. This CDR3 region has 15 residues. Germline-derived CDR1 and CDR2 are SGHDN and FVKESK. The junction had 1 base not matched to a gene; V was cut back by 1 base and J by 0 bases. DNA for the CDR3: TGTGCCAGCAGCCAAGGTAGCGGGAGCACAGATACGCAGTATTTT. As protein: CASSQGSGSTDTQYF.

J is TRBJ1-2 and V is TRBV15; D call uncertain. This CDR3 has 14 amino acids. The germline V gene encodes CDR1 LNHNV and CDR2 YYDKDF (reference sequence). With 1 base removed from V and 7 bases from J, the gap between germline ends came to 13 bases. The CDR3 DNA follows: TGTGCCACCAGCAGAGCGGACGGTGTGGGTGGCTACACCTTC. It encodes CATSRADGVGGYTF.

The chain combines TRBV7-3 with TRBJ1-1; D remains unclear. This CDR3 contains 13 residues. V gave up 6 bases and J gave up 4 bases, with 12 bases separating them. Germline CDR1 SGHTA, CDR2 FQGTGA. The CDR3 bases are TGTGCCAGCAGTCTGGGCCTGGGCACTGAAGCTTTCTTT. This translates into CASSLGLGTEAFF.

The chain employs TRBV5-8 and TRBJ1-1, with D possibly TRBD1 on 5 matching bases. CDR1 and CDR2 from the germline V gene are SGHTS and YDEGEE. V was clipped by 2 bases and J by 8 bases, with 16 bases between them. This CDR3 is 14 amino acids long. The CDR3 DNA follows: TGTGCCAGCAGCTTTTGGGGACCAACGCGGGAAGCTTTCTTT. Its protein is CASSFWGPTREAFF.

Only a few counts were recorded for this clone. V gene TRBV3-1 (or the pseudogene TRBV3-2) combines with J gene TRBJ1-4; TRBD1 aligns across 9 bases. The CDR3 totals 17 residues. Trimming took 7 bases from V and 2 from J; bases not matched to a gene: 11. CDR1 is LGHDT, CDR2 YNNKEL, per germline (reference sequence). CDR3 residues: CASNSPGQGSTNEKLFF. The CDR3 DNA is TGTGCCAGCAACTCTCCTGGACAGGGGTCGACTAATGAAAAACTGTTTTTT.

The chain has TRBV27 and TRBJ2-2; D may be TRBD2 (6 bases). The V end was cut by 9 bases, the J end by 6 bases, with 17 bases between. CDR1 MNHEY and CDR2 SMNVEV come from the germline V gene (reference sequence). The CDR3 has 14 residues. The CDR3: CASSRRVGPGELFF. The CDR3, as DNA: TGTGCCAGTTCGCGGAGGGTAGGGCCCGGGGAGCTGTTTTTT.

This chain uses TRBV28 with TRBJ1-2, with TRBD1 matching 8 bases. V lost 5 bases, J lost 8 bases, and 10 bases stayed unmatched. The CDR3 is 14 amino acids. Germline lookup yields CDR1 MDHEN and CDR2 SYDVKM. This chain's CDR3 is CASSPGDRRSGYTF. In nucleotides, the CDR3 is TGTGCCAGCAGTCCAGGGGACAGGCGGAGCGGCTACACCTTC.

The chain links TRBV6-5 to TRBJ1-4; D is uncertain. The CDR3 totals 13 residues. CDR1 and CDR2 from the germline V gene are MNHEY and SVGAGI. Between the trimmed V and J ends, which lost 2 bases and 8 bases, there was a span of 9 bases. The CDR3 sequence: CASSYRLWEKLFF. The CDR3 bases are TGTGCCAGCAGTTACCGCCTATGGGAAAAACTGTTTTTT.

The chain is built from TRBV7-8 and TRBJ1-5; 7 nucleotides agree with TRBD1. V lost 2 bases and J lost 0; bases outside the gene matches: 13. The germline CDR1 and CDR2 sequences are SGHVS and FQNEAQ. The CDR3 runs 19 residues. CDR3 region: CASSLRAGTDHYSNQPQHF. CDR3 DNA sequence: TGTGCCAGCAGCTTACGTGCCGGGACAGACCACTATAGCAATCAGCCCCAGCATTTT.

DNA for the CDR3: TGTGCTAGTGGTATGAGGAGGGGGGCTCGTGGAAACACCATATATTTT. The encoded protein is CASGMRRGARGNTIYF. The rearrangement uses TRBV12-5 and TRBJ1-3; D may be TRBD1 (6 bases). Germline lookup yields CDR1 LGHNT and CDR2 FRNRAP. CDR3 length: 16 residues. V lost 5 bases and J 3 bases, leaving 17 bases between the germline ends.

DNA for the CDR3: TGTGCCAGCAGCTCCCCGACGGGGGCAGGTACCGAGCAGTACTTC. This gives the protein CASSSPTGAGTEQYF. The genes are TRBV7-9 and TRBJ2-7, with D perhaps TRBD1 or TRBD2 (6 bases each). The CDR3 is made up of 15 amino acids. Germline-derived CDR1 and CDR2 are SEHNR and FQNEAQ (reference sequence). The V gene lost 4 bases and the J gene lost 6 bases, with 19 bases spanning the gap.